This T cell receptor (beta chain) is from a study of blood T cell repertoires in COVID-19. Study as a whole: Sources were T cells, B-cell-depleted T cells, or PBMCs; the material itself was cDNA or gDNA.

Assay: immunoSEQ multiplex PCR; the TCRdb copy retains only in-frame clones and omits some. The sample has about 300,000 clones; about nine tenths are singletons. During active infection, Seattle patients enrolled and were then monitored through disease. V gave up 4 bases and J gave up 7 bases; unmatched junction bases: 5. CDR3 length: 14 residues. The germline gives CDR1 MNHEY, CDR2 SVGAGI. Material: peripheral blood. V and J are TRBV6-5 and TRBJ1-4; TRBD1 agrees at 8 bases. The receptor comes from a woman under 40 with COVID-19, enrolled during active disease. CDR3 protein: CASSWDRRGEKLFF. CDR3 in DNA: TGTGCCAGCAGTTGGGACAGGCGGGGTGAAAAACTGTTTTTT.